These 22 T cell receptor beta chains originate from one sample sequenced in a study of blood T cell repertoires in COVID-19. The assay was immunoSEQ multiplex PCR, and TCRdb's table has in-frame clones only and misses some. The sample has approximately 220,000 clones, roughly 80% seen once; the top ten hold 10%. Material: peripheral blood. The source of these receptors is a woman older than 75 with acute or convalescent COVID-19.

The chain employs TRBV10-1 and TRBJ2-2; D possibly corresponds to TRBD2 (5 bases). The CDR3 spans 15 residues. Germline V gene data show CDR1 as WNHNN and CDR2 as SYGVQD (reference sequence). V was clipped by 3 bases and J by 4 bases, with 12 bases between them. The CDR3, as DNA: TGCGCCAGCAGTGAAGGAGGAGCTCGCACCGGGGAGCTGTTTTTT. Amino acid sequence: CASSEGGARTGELFF.

The J gene is TRBJ2-1, the V gene TRBV5-1, with 7 nucleotides matching TRBD1. The CDR3 runs 15 residues. Germline V gene sequence: CDR1 SGHRS, CDR2 YFSETQ. J gave up 5 bases and V 5 bases, and 10 bases lay outside the gene matches. This chain's CDR3 is CASRKEGAQHNEQFF. The CDR3 DNA is TGCGCCAGCAGGAAAGAGGGGGCCCAGCACAATGAGCAGTTCTTC. The full variable domain, with the rest looked up from reference TRBV5-1 and TRBJ2-1, is KAGVTQTPRYLIKTRGQQVTLSCSPISGHRSVSWYQQTPGQGLQFLFEYFSETQRNKGNFPGRFSGRQFSNSRSEMNVSTLELGDSALYLCASRKEGAQHNEQFFGPGTRLTVL.

This rearrangement joins TRBV7-9 to TRBJ2-7; the match to TRBD1 covers 11 bases. V shed 5 bases, J shed 2 bases, and the junction held 5 bases outside the gene matches. The CDR3 contains 15 residues. From germline, CDR1 is SEHNR and CDR2 FQNEAQ (reference sequence). CDR3 sequence: CASSRTGQGAYEQYF. CDR3 nucleotide sequence: TGTGCCAGCAGCAGGACGGGACAGGGGGCCTACGAGCAGTACTTC.

The gene calls are TRBV3-1 (or the pseudogene TRBV3-2) and TRBJ2-5; TRBD2 might be the D (5 bases). The CDR3 loop spans 14 amino acids. With 1 base removed from V and 6 bases from J, the gap between germline ends came to 12 bases. Germline CDR1 and CDR2: LGHDT and YNNKEL (reference sequence). CDR3 residues: CASSQGTRAQTQYF. The CDR3 DNA follows: TGTGCCAGCAGCCAAGGAACTAGGGCGCAGACCCAGTACTTC.

J is TRBJ2-3 and V is TRBV7-3, with 9 bases matching TRBD1. V lost 5 bases to trimming and J lost 4 bases; unmatched junction nucleotides: 10. The CDR3 loop spans 16 amino acids. CDR1 and CDR2 (germline): SGHTA, FQGTGA. CDR3 loop: CASSTGTGTGADTQYF. The DNA of the CDR3 is TGTGCCAGCAGCACCGGGACAGGGACTGGGGCAGATACGCAGTATTTT.

The chain recombines TRBV21-1 with TRBJ2-3; TRBD2 reflects the table's D call only, with no check against the DNA. TRBV21-1 is deemed a pseudogene. This CDR3 has 12 amino acids. CDR3 loop: CASRREGDTQYF. CDR3 nucleotides: TGTGCCAGCAGAAGGGAGGGAGATACGCAGTATTTT.

The chain joins TRBV12-3 or TRBV12-4 to TRBJ1-1; D is unresolved. Trimming left V 1 base short and J 4 bases short, with 7 bases between. The CDR3 is 13 amino acids. The chain's CDR3 is CASSLGGGTEAFF. The CDR3 region has the DNA TGTGCCAGCAGTTTAGGGGGAGGCACTGAAGCTTTCTTT.

Note on this clone: One end of the junction fails to match germline, which may point to a read error. This chain links TRBV6-1 with TRBJ1-1; perhaps TRBD1 as D (6 bases). Germline lookup yields CDR1 MNHNS and CDR2 SASEGT. The CDR3 extends over 13 amino acids. CDR3 DNA: TGTGCCAGCAGAGAAGGACAGTTCAACGAAGCTTTCTTT. Encoded protein: CASREGQFNEAFF.

This chain uses TRBV28 with TRBJ2-1; weak D call: TRBD2 (6 bases). The CDR3 contains 16 residues. Germline CDR1 is MDHEN and CDR2 is SYDVKM. V dropped 6 bases and J dropped 3 bases, with 18 bases sitting between them. The DNA for the CDR3 is TGTGCCAGCAGCATAAACGGGAGAGGGGTCTACAATGAGCAGTTCTTC. Translation: CASSINGRGVYNEQFF.

The genes are TRBV25-1 and TRBJ2-1; D perhaps matches TRBD2 (6 bases). Deletions cut 4 bases from V and 6 bases from J, with 13 bases between. Germline V gene sequence: CDR1 MGHDK, CDR2 SYGVNS. The CDR3 spans 14 residues. In nucleotides, the CDR3 is TGTGCCAGCAGTGTCAGAGCGGGTAGCAATGAGCAGTTCTTC. Protein: CASSVRAGSNEQFF.

This chain connects TRBV28 to TRBJ2-7; D perhaps matches TRBD1 (5 bases). V was trimmed by 4 bases and J by 7 bases, leaving 14 bases between them. Germline V gene lookup returns CDR1 MDHEN and CDR2 SYDVKM. CDR3 length equals 13 residues. This chain's CDR3 is CASSSTPRTEQYF. DNA of the CDR3: TGTGCCAGCAGTTCAACCCCTAGGACAGAGCAGTACTTC.

This rearrangement joins TRBV4-2 to TRBJ1-2; 8 nucleotides line up with TRBD1. After removal of 6 bases from V and 4 bases from J, the junction contained 10 bases not matched to a gene. The CDR3 is 15 amino acids. Looked up from germline, CDR1 is LGHNA and CDR2 is YNFKEQ. CDR3 in amino acids: CASSYAGGEGYGYTF. Here the CDR3 DNA reads TGTGCCAGCAGTTACGCAGGGGGCGAAGGCTATGGCTACACCTTC.

This chain joins TRBV6-5 and TRBJ1-1; D is uncertain. Trimming took 5 bases from V and 3 from J, leaving 10 bases between them. The CDR3 is 13 amino acids. Looked up from germline, CDR1 is MNHEY and CDR2 is SVGAGI. CDR3 in amino acids: CASSPTEYTEAFF. The CDR3 coding sequence is TGTGCCAGCAGTCCCACAGAATACACTGAAGCTTTCTTT.

V and J are TRBV29-1 and TRBJ2-2; D perhaps matches TRBD1 (5 bases). This CDR3 region has 14 residues. The V gene lost 6 bases and the J gene lost 0 bases, with 11 bases spanning the gap. The V gene's germline CDR1 is SQVTM and CDR2 ANQGSEA. The CDR3 nucleotides are TGCAGCGTCACTGACAGCACGAACACCGGGGAGCTGTTTTTT. This translates into CSVTDSTNTGELFF.

This clone was seen only a few times. The chain carries TRBV30 and TRBJ2-7, with TRBD1 matching over 7 bases. The trim removed 2 bases at V and 5 bases at J, leaving 6 bases unmatched. This CDR3 comprises 13 residues. CDR1 GTSNPN and CDR2 SVGIG come from the germline V gene (reference sequence). CDR3 region: CAWSTGVGNEQYF. CDR3 in DNA: TGTGCCTGGAGTACAGGGGTTGGGAACGAGCAGTACTTC.

Only a few counts were recorded for this clone. This chain links TRBV27 with TRBJ2-6, with 8 bases matching TRBD1. This CDR3 has 16 amino acids. V lost 6 bases and J lost 1; bases outside the gene matches: 5. From germline, CDR1 is MNHEY and CDR2 SMNVEV (reference sequence). The CDR3: CASSRTGGSGANVLTF. The CDR3, as DNA: TGTGCCAGCAGCCGCACAGGGGGTTCTGGGGCCAACGTCCTGACTTTC.

This clone is a singleton in its sample. The CDR3 protein is CASSLVATDTQYF. For the CDR3, the DNA is TGTGCCAGCAGTTTAGTCGCGACAGATACGCAGTATTTT. The J gene is TRBJ2-3, the V gene TRBV12-3 or TRBV12-4; no clear D gene. The CDR3 spans 13 residues. Deletions cut 1 base from V and 3 bases from J, with 5 bases between.

In regard to this clone: Other nucleotide sequences in the sample specify the same CDR3. The V gene is TRBV2, the J gene TRBJ1-5; TRBD1 matches at 7 bases. The CDR3 has 13 residues. J gave up 5 bases and V 5 bases, and 3 bases lay outside the gene matches. Germline lookup yields CDR1 SNHLY and CDR2 FYNNEI. CDR3 protein: CASSSDRDQPQHF. The CDR3, as DNA: TGTGCCAGCAGTTCCGACAGGGATCAGCCCCAGCATTTT.

This chain connects TRBV6-5 to TRBJ1-5; no clear D. V dropped 6 bases and J dropped 0 bases, with 12 bases sitting between them. The CDR3 sequence is 15 residues long. The germline V gene has CDR1 MNHEY and CDR2 SVGAGI. CDR3 bases: TGTGCCAGCAGCCTTCTAACCCTTAGCAATCAGCCCCAGCATTTT. It translates to CASSLLTLSNQPQHF.

The V call is TRBV19, the J call TRBJ2-1, with D possibly being TRBD2 (5 bases). Germline V gene lookup returns CDR1 LNHDA and CDR2 SQIVND (reference sequence). Deletions cut 3 bases from V and 6 bases from J, with 12 bases between. The CDR3 is 14 residues long. CDR3 residues: CASSMSGIGNEQFF. CDR3 in DNA: TGTGCCAGTAGTATGTCGGGAATCGGCAATGAGCAGTTCTTC.

This rearrangement joins TRBV29-1 to TRBJ1-1; 10 nucleotides line up with TRBD1. This CDR3 has 13 amino acids. Unmatched junction bases numbered 4, after V lost 6 bases and J lost 3 bases. Germline lookup yields CDR1 SQVTM and CDR2 ANQGSEA. The CDR3, as DNA: TGCAGCGTCCTGACAGGGGGCGACACTGAAGCTTTCTTT. Protein sequence: CSVLTGGDTEAFF.

This clone was picked up a small number of times. The V call is TRBV4-3, the J call TRBJ2-3; D is possibly TRBD2 (5 bases). Per germline, CDR1 LGHNA and CDR2 YSLEER. V shed 1 base and J shed 0 bases, with 11 bases lying between them. The length of the CDR3 is 16 residues. DNA for the CDR3: TGCGCCAGCAGCCAAGCGAGCGGTATTAGCACAGATACGCAGTATTTT. It yields the protein CASSQASGISTDTQYF.